Each of the 11 T cell receptor beta chains below was sequenced from the same sample in a study of cytomegalovirus exposure and HLA in healthy donors. In the PCR, 60 Vbeta and 13 Jbeta primers were used. Generated by immunoSEQ multiplex PCR, the TCRdb table keeps only in-frame clones and is missing some. The table records about 190,000 clones, 85% of them present only once. The sequencing sample was made of PBMCs. These receptors originate from a boy aged 2-9 years in good health and CMV-seronegative.

The chain employs TRBV4-2 and TRBJ1-1, with 9 bases aligning to TRBD1. CDR1 LGHNA and CDR2 YNFKEQ come from the germline V gene. V gave up 0 bases and J gave up 5 bases; unmatched junction bases: 16. CDR3 length equals 19 residues. The CDR3 DNA sequence: TGTGCCAGCAGCCAAGAGAGAGCCCCTTTTTCGGGACAGGGAACTGAAGCTTTCTTT. This encodes CASSQERAPFSGQGTEAFF.

This chain links TRBV6-5 with TRBJ2-7; 9 bases fit TRBD1. This CDR3 has 15 amino acids. After removal of 6 bases from V and 6 bases from J, the junction contained 12 bases not matched to a gene. CDR1 is MNHEY and CDR2 is SVGAGI in the germline V gene. The CDR3 is CASRNFGTGISEQYF. The CDR3 DNA follows: TGTGCCAGCAGGAACTTCGGGACAGGGATATCCGAGCAGTACTTC.

This rearrangement joins TRBV19 to TRBJ2-2; 13 nucleotides match TRBD2. Trimming removed 7 bases from V and 4 bases from J; junction bases left unmatched: 12. Per the germline V gene, CDR1 is LNHDA and CDR2 is SQIVND (reference sequence). There are 18 residues in the CDR3. This chain's CDR3 is CASTHFRTSGRSTGELFF. In nucleotides, the CDR3 is TGTGCCAGTACCCATTTCCGGACTAGCGGGAGATCCACCGGGGAGCTGTTTTTT.

The rearrangement joins TRBV10-1 to TRBJ2-4, with TRBD1 as a possible D gene (5 bases). Germline V gene data show CDR1 as WNHNN and CDR2 as SYGVQD (reference sequence). Trimming cost V 3 bases and J 2 bases, with 8 bases left between them. The length of the CDR3 is 14 residues. This chain's CDR3 is CASSEAGTKNIQYF. The DNA of the CDR3 is TGCGCCAGCAGTGAAGCAGGGACCAAAAACATTCAGTACTTC.

The chain carries TRBV5-3 and TRBJ1-5; 7 bases fit TRBD1. TRBV5-3 has ORF status, its function being uncertain. Trimming cost V 4 bases and J 5 bases; bases outside gene matches: 6. The length of the CDR3 is 14 residues. CDR3 region: CARSLTGLYQPQHF. The CDR3 nucleotides are TGTGCCAGAAGCCTGACAGGGTTGTATCAGCCCCAGCATTTT.

The sample holds a few counts of this clone. The chain recombines TRBV27 with TRBJ2-1, with D possibly matching TRBD1 (6 bases). In germline, CDR1 is MNHEY, CDR2 SMNVEV (reference sequence). The germline V and J ends were trimmed by 5 bases and 7 bases, with 9 bases remaining between them. There are 12 residues in the CDR3. The CDR3 DNA sequence: TGTGCCAGCAGTCCTACAGGGAATGAGCAGTTCTTC. It specifies CASSPTGNEQFF.

The table lists this clone with a few counts. V is TRBV2 and J is TRBJ1-5; D may be TRBD1 (5 bases). V lost 4 bases and J lost 3, with 10 bases in between. The CDR3 is 14 amino acids. Germline loops: CDR1 SNHLY, CDR2 FYNNEI. The CDR3 DNA follows: TGTGCCAGCAGTGGGTCAGGGAACAATCAGCCCCAGCATTTT. Translation gives CASSGSGNNQPQHF.

The table lists this clone with a count of one. V gene TRBV6-5 combines with J gene TRBJ2-3; D is unclear. This CDR3 spans 15 amino acids. V shed 0 bases and J shed 5 bases, with 12 bases lying between them. Germline CDR1 and CDR2: MNHEY and SVGAGI. As DNA, the CDR3 is TGTGCCAGCAGTTACTCGGCGGCCTCGGGAGATACGCAGTATTTT. Protein: CASSYSAASGDTQYF.

This chain joins TRBV23-1 and TRBJ2-7, with TRBD1 matching over 7 bases. TRBV23-1 has ORF status, its function being uncertain. The CDR3 contains 14 residues. V gave up 6 bases and J gave up 8 bases; unmatched junction bases: 13. The CDR3 nucleotides are TGCGCCAGCAGACCCCGGGACAGCCCTACTCAGCAGTACGTC. As protein: CASRPRDSPTQQYV.

This clone was counted once. Other nucleotide sequences from this sample produce the same CDR3. This chain connects TRBV28 to TRBJ1-4; D gene unclear. Trimming took 2 bases from V and 7 from J, leaving 2 bases between them. Germline V gene sequence: CDR1 MDHEN, CDR2 SYDVKM. There are 11 residues in the CDR3. CDR3 loop: CASSLREKLFF. The DNA of the CDR3 is TGTGCCAGCAGTTTACGTGAAAAACTGTTTTTT.

The V and J genes are TRBV29-1 and TRBJ2-7, with D maybe TRBD1 (6 bases). From germline, CDR1 is SQVTM and CDR2 ANQGSEA. This CDR3 contains 16 residues. V was pared by 4 bases and J by 3 bases, with 22 bases between. DNA for the CDR3: TGCAGCGTTGTCCAGGGCCACCCTGGGGGCAACTACGAGCAGTACTTC. This sequence encodes CSVVQGHPGGNYEQYF.